This T cell receptor beta chain was found in a study of blood T cells in healthy people across ages. Study results and caveats: Naive CD4+ cell counts and diversity both ran higher in long-lived than in aged donors.

This clonotype was observed a few times. The target antigen is unknown. The CDR3 runs 14 residues. CDR1 is DFQATT, CDR2 SNEGSKA, per germline (reference sequence). V shed 6 bases and J shed 7 bases, with 21 bases lying between them. Combining a sample-barcoded 5' primer with a J-beta primer mix, a second PCR ran for roughly 7 to 12 cycles. TCRdb independently ran MiXCR on the 5' RACE reads; one entry per CDR3 protein. The data contain 650,000 to 800,000 distinct CDR3 sequences, under 45% of them seen just once; the ten biggest clones take up roughly 18%. V usage is TRBV20-1 and J usage is TRBJ1-2; TRBD1 is a possible D gene (6 bases). The sample comprised blood. This receptor was obtained from a man aged 55 to 70 in good health. For the CDR3, the DNA is TGCAGTGCAGCCCCAGGGGCGCGTGGGGGTGGCTACACCTTC. It translates to CSAAPGARGGGYTF.